Below are 11 T cell receptor beta chains sequenced from a single sample in a study of blood T cell repertoires in COVID-19. Produced via immunoSEQ multiplex PCR; TCRdb's table is partial and in-frame only. The table records about 210,000 clones, 80% of them present only once. The sequenced sample was peripheral blood. These receptor sequences come from a human donor in a cohort sampled during active COVID-19.

The chain couples TRBV10-1 to TRBJ2-1; TRBD1 matches at 11 bases. Trimming cost V 6 bases and J 6 bases; bases outside gene matches: 10. Per the germline V gene, CDR1 is WNHNN and CDR2 is SYGVQD (reference sequence). The CDR3 runs 16 residues. The DNA for the CDR3 is TGCGCCAGCAGGATGGACAGGGGGCTCATGGGCAATGAGCAGTTCTTC. It specifies CASRMDRGLMGNEQFF.

The chain carries TRBV4-2 and TRBJ1-5, with D possibly TRBD1 on 5 matching bases. The V end lost 1 base, the J end lost 0 bases, and 10 bases lay between the germline ends. CDR3 length: 16 residues. CDR1 and CDR2 from the germline V gene are LGHNA and YNFKEQ. This CDR3 is CASSQADIDSNQPQHF. The CDR3 coding sequence is TGTGCCAGCAGCCAAGCGGACATCGATAGCAATCAGCCCCAGCATTTT.

The J gene is TRBJ2-7, the V gene TRBV11-2; TRBD2 aligns across 13 bases. CDR3 length: 17 residues. The germline gives CDR1 SGHAT, CDR2 FQNNGV. Trimming cost V 5 bases and J 0 bases; bases outside gene matches: 7. CDR3 in DNA: TGTGCCAGCAGCCGACTAGCGGGGGGCCTTAGCTCCTACGAGCAGTACTTC. Protein sequence: CASSRLAGGLSSYEQYF.

This chain uses TRBV4-3 with TRBJ1-5; TRBD1 might be the D (5 bases). Germline CDR1 and CDR2: LGHNA and YSLEER. The V gene lost 0 bases and the J gene lost 2 bases, with 14 bases spanning the gap. The CDR3 spans 17 residues. Here the CDR3 DNA reads TGCGCCAGCAGCCAAGAGATCGGAGGGGCCGGCAATCAGCCCCAGCATTTT. Translated: CASSQEIGGAGNQPQHF.

The CDR3, as DNA: TGTGCCAGCAGCCCGAACCTCGGGACAGGGGGGACTGAAGCTTTCTTT. Its protein product is CASSPNLGTGGTEAFF. The chain uses TRBV7-9 and TRBJ1-1, with 11 bases matching TRBD1. CDR3 length: 16 amino acids. Per germline, CDR1 SEHNR and CDR2 FQNEAQ (reference sequence). Unmatched junction bases numbered 10, after V lost 5 bases and J lost 5 bases.

This clone occurred once. This chain uses TRBV6-2 or TRBV6-3 with TRBJ2-5, with 8 bases lining up with TRBD1. The junction had 10 bases not matched to a gene; V was cut back by 6 bases and J by 7 bases. The CDR3 extends over 14 amino acids. Germline V gene sequence: CDR1 MNHEY, CDR2 SVGEGT. CDR3 bases: TGTGCCAGCAGCCGTCGACAGGGGCTGGCGACCCAGTACTTC. It specifies CASSRRQGLATQYF.

The chain employs TRBV28 and TRBJ2-5; weak D call: TRBD2 (6 bases). The CDR3 runs to 16 residues. The ends were cut back, 4 bases at V and 1 base at J, with 16 bases in the middle. In germline, CDR1 is MDHEN, CDR2 SYDVKM. Here the CDR3 DNA reads TGTGCCAGCAGTTCCCCGGGGGAGAAAATCCAAGAGACCCAGTACTTC. This translates into CASSSPGEKIQETQYF.

The V call is TRBV5-6, the J call TRBJ1-2; D possibly corresponds to TRBD1 (5 bases). The CDR3 has 14 residues. Germline V CDR1 and CDR2: SGHDT, YYEEEE. The V and J ends lost 5 bases and 4 bases respectively, with 15 bases between them. Here the CDR3 reads CASSPQDTIYGYTF. The CDR3 bases are TGTGCCAGCAGTCCGCAGGACACCATCTATGGCTACACCTTC. The variable domain in full, with the rest retrieved from reference TRBV5-6 and TRBJ1-2, is DAGVTQSPTHLIKTRGQQVTLRCSPKSGHDTVSWYQQALGQGPQFIFQYYEEEERQRGNFPDRFSGHQFPNYSSELNVNALLLGDSALYLCASSPQDTIYGYTFGSGTRLTVV.

The rearrangement uses TRBV19 and TRBJ1-2; 7 bases are shared with TRBD1. The J segment lost 2 bases and the V segment lost 7 bases, leaving 10 bases of the junction unmatched. The CDR3 contains 15 residues. Per the germline V gene, CDR1 is LNHDA and CDR2 is SQIVND (reference sequence). CDR3 coding DNA: TGTGCCAGTACCGCAGGGCCAGGGGGAAACTATGGCTACACCTTC. Amino acids: CASTAGPGGNYGYTF.

The rearrangement links TRBV5-6 to TRBJ2-7, with 9 nucleotides matching TRBD1. The trim removed 4 bases at V and 5 bases at J, leaving 7 bases unmatched. The CDR3 consists of 14 residues. Looked up from germline, CDR1 is SGHDT and CDR2 is YYEEEE. The CDR3 DNA sequence: TGTGCCAGCAGCATGGACAGGGGAACCAACGAGCAGTACTTC. Translation: CASSMDRGTNEQYF.

The rearrangement links TRBV20-1 to TRBJ2-2, with 9 bases fitting TRBD2. This CDR3 has 17 residues. Trimming took 3 bases from V and 4 from J; bases not matched to a gene: 12. Germline V lookup: CDR1 DFQATT, CDR2 SNEGSKA (reference sequence). The CDR3 region is CSASWGAREGITGELFF. The CDR3 DNA reads TGCAGTGCTAGTTGGGGTGCGCGGGAGGGGATCACCGGGGAGCTGTTTTTT.